Presented here are 22 T cell receptor beta chains from one specimen sequenced in a study of T cells after yellow fever vaccination. TCRdb reanalysed the 5' RACE reads using MiXCR and keeps one entry per CDR3 protein. In the table there are about 330,000 distinct CDR3 sequences, around 8.1% of which are singletons. This sample comprised PBMCs, obtained roughly 46 days after the first yellow fever vaccination. The receptors shown here come from a man aged 18 to 29 who received the YFV17D yellow fever vaccine.

This clonotype appeared many times. CDR3 loop: CSAHRAGANVLTF. In DNA, the CDR3 is TGCAGTGCGCACAGGGCTGGGGCCAACGTCCTGACTTTC. The rearrangement links TRBV20-1 to TRBJ2-6; maybe TRBD1 (6 bases). Trimming removed 6 bases at V and 2 bases at J, with 8 bases between. Per germline, CDR1 DFQATT and CDR2 SNEGSKA (reference sequence). CDR3 length: 13 residues.

V and J are TRBV5-1 and TRBJ1-6; TRBD1 agrees at 10 bases. CDR1 and CDR2 from the germline V gene are SGHRS and YFSETQ. The CDR3 consists of 16 residues. V shed 3 bases, J shed 2 bases, and the junction held 2 bases outside the gene matches. As DNA, the CDR3 is TGCGCCAGCAGCTCCGGACAGGGGGCCTATAATTCACCCCTCCACTTT. This translates into CASSSGQGAYNSPLHF.

The V call is TRBV12-3 or TRBV12-4, the J call TRBJ1-2; the match to TRBD1 covers 9 bases. This CDR3 has 16 residues. V lost 6 bases to trimming and J lost 0 bases; unmatched junction nucleotides: 8. The CDR3 DNA reads as TGTGCCAGCAGGAAACCGGGACAGGGAACTAACTATGGCTACACCTTC. Its translation is CASRKPGQGTNYGYTF.

This clonotype was seen more than once but under ten times. The chain combines TRBV10-3 with TRBJ2-1, with 14 bases fitting TRBD2. Trimming cost V 3 bases and J 10 bases; bases outside gene matches: 5. The CDR3 length is 15 residues. Germline lookup yields CDR1 ENHRY and CDR2 SYGVKD. The CDR3 bases are TGTGCCATCAGTGAACGGACTAGCGGGGGGAAAGAGCAGTTCTTC. This gives the protein CAISERTSGGKEQFF.

V is TRBV5-4 and J is TRBJ2-1; possible D gene TRBD1, 6 bases. Trimming removed 4 bases from V and 4 bases from J, with 15 bases in between. The CDR3 covers 15 residues. The germline V gene has CDR1 SGHNT and CDR2 YYREEE (reference sequence). DNA for the CDR3: TGTGCCAGCAGCGGGGGCCAGGATTATTACAATGAGCAGTTCTTC. Residues: CASSGGQDYYNEQFF.

The CDR3 coding sequence is TGTGCCAGCAGTTTTTCGGGACTAGCGCCCCAAGAGACCCAGTACTTC. This translates into CASSFSGLAPQETQYF. The V call is TRBV6-5, the J call TRBJ2-5, with 10 bases lining up with TRBD2. This CDR3 is built from 16 residues. CDR1 and CDR2 from the germline V gene are MNHEY and SVGAGI. The trim removed 4 bases at V and 1 base at J, leaving 6 bases unmatched.

The table lists this clonotype with many counts. V and J are TRBV5-6 and TRBJ2-3; 7 bases are a match to TRBD2. The length of the CDR3 is 14 residues. Germline V gene lookup returns CDR1 SGHDT and CDR2 YYEEEE. The junction had 5 bases not matched to a gene; V was cut back by 5 bases and J by 2 bases. The CDR3 nucleotides are TGTGCCAGCAGTTTGCGGGGGTACACAGATACGCAGTATTTT. Translating gives CASSLRGYTDTQYF. Combining the CDR3 with reference TRBV5-6 and TRBJ2-3 gives the whole variable domain DAGVTQSPTHLIKTRGQQVTLRCSPKSGHDTVSWYQQALGQGPQFIFQYYEEEERQRGNFPDRFSGHQFPNYSSELNVNALLLGDSALYLCASSLRGYTDTQYFGPGTRLTVL.

The chain employs TRBV10-3 and TRBJ1-5, with D possibly matching TRBD1 (5 bases). Germline V CDR1 and CDR2: ENHRY, SYGVKD. The CDR3 is 14 amino acids. The V end lost 6 bases, the J end lost 1 base, and 10 bases lay between the germline ends. The CDR3 loop is CAIRRDGSNQPQHF. DNA for the CDR3: TGTGCCATCAGGAGGGACGGAAGCAATCAGCCCCAGCATTTT.

The chain uses TRBV7-2 and TRBJ2-7; D might be TRBD1 or TRBD2, each matching 5 bases. Germline assignment: CDR1 SGHTA and CDR2 FQGNSA. The CDR3 length is 14 residues. Deletions cut 2 bases from V and 0 bases from J, with 8 bases between. As DNA, the CDR3 is TGTGCCAGCAGCTTATCCGGGGCCTCCTACGAGCAGTACGTC. Translation gives CASSLSGASYEQYV.

Many counts were recorded for this clonotype. This sequence joins TRBV27 and TRBJ1-6, with D uncertain. CDR1 and CDR2 (germline): MNHEY, SMNVEV (reference sequence). This CDR3 contains 12 residues. Trimming pared 5 bases from V and 6 bases from J, leaving 5 bases between. The CDR3 sequence: CASSPINSPLHF. Written as DNA, the CDR3 is TGTGCCAGCAGTCCGATTAATTCACCCCTCCACTTT.

The gene calls are TRBV29-1 and TRBJ2-1; possibly TRBD1 for D (5 bases). The germline gives CDR1 SQVTM, CDR2 ANQGSEA. The V and J ends lost 3 bases and 6 bases respectively, with 12 bases between them. This CDR3 is built from 13 residues. This chain's CDR3 is CSVDTSQGNEQFF. The CDR3 region has the DNA TGCAGCGTTGATACCTCTCAGGGCAATGAGCAGTTCTTC.

This clonotype was detected only a few times. J is TRBJ2-7 and V is TRBV19; D remains unclear. V lost 3 bases to trimming and J lost 2 bases, with 8 bases between them. This CDR3 is built from 13 residues. Germline-derived CDR1 and CDR2 are LNHDA and SQIVND (reference sequence). CDR3 DNA: TGTGCCAGTAGTATGCCAGGCCCCTACGAGCAGTACTTC. As protein: CASSMPGPYEQYF.

The chain is built from TRBV5-1 and TRBJ2-5; the D call may be TRBD1 or TRBD2 (5 bases each). Per the germline V gene, CDR1 is SGHRS and CDR2 is YFSETQ. V lost 1 base, J lost 3 bases, and 19 bases lay in between. CDR3 size: 17 residues. The DNA of the CDR3 is TGCGCCAGCAGCTTGCCGGTGGTGGGACCTCCTAAAGAGACCCAGTACTTC. It encodes CASSLPVVGPPKETQYF.

The V call is TRBV20-1, the J call TRBJ1-6, with 8 bases fitting TRBD1. V was pared by 1 base and J by 8 bases, with 4 bases of the junction left unmatched. The CDR3 covers 14 residues. Germline CDR1 DFQATT, CDR2 SNEGSKA (reference sequence). DNA for the CDR3: TGCAGTGCTAGAGGGACAGGGAAACATTCACCCCTCCACTTT. It specifies CSARGTGKHSPLHF.

Only a few counts were recorded for this clonotype. The rearrangement links TRBV28 to TRBJ1-4; D uncertain. V was trimmed by 6 bases and J by 0 bases, leaving 11 bases between them. Germline V gene lookup returns CDR1 MDHEN and CDR2 SYDVKM. This CDR3 is built from 15 residues. Here the CDR3 DNA reads TGTGCCAGCAGGAACGGCCAAGCAACTAATGAAAAACTGTTTTTT. This translates into CASRNGQATNEKLFF.

This clonotype was found a few times. The chain employs TRBV5-1 and TRBJ2-1; D is unresolved. This CDR3 is built from 14 residues. Trimming shortened V by 0 bases and J by 5 bases, and 9 bases separated the two germline ends. Germline-derived CDR1 and CDR2 are SGHRS and YFSETQ. The CDR3 DNA reads TGCGCCAGCAGCTTGGGTCGTAGGGACAATGAGCAGTTCTTC. This encodes CASSLGRRDNEQFF.

The V and J genes are TRBV20-1 and TRBJ2-5; weak D call: TRBD1 (5 bases). Germline-derived CDR1 and CDR2 are DFQATT and SNEGSKA (reference sequence). The CDR3 loop spans 15 amino acids. V shed 5 bases and J shed 3 bases, with 19 bases lying between them. For the CDR3, the DNA is TGCAGTGCTTCGAATAAACAGCCAGGGAAAGAGACCCAGTACTTC. Translated, it gives CSASNKQPGKETQYF.

In its sample, this clonotype was seen a few times. The chain links TRBV6-2 or TRBV6-3 to TRBJ2-7; TRBD2 matches at 15 bases. The CDR3 is 19 amino acids. CDR1 and CDR2 (germline): MNHEY, SVGEGT. V lost 6 bases to trimming and J lost 0 bases; unmatched junction nucleotides: 12. The CDR3 region has the DNA TGTGCCAGCAGACATAAAACCGGGACTAGCGGGGGGATCTCCTACGAGCAGTACGTC. Translation: CASRHKTGTSGGISYEQYV.

The chain links TRBV7-2 to TRBJ2-2; 10 positions agree with TRBD2. The length of the CDR3 is 16 residues. Germline V CDR1 and CDR2: SGHTA, FQGNSA. V was pared by 2 bases and J by 3 bases, with 3 bases of the junction left unmatched. The CDR3 protein is CASSLTAGGHTGELFF. The CDR3 DNA reads TGTGCCAGCAGCTTAACAGCGGGGGGGCACACCGGGGAGCTGTTTTTT. The full variable domain, its missing parts supplied by reference TRBV7-2 and TRBJ2-2, is GAGVSQSPSNKVTEKGKDVELRCDPISGHTALYWYRQSLGQGLEFLIYFQGNSAPDKSGLPSDRFSAERTGGSVSTLTIQRTQQEDSAVYLCASSLTAGGHTGELFFGEGSRLTVL.

The chain has TRBV20-1 and TRBJ2-1, with 10 nucleotides matching TRBD2. Germline CDR1 reads DFQATT; CDR2 reads SNEGSKA (reference sequence). This CDR3 has 13 residues. The CDR3 sequence is CRPGLAGVNEQFF. Here the CDR3 DNA reads TGCAGGCCGGGGCTAGCGGGGGTAAATGAGCAGTTCTTC.

This clonotype has a handful of counts. This chain joins TRBV5-1 and TRBJ2-5; 12 nucleotides align to TRBD2. With 5 bases clipped from V and 5 bases from J, the junction kept 4 bases outside the gene matches. The CDR3 spans 14 residues. The V gene's germline CDR1 is SGHRS and CDR2 YFSETQ. CDR3 loop: CASSGLAGTETQYF. The CDR3 DNA reads TGCGCCAGCAGTGGACTAGCGGGGACGGAGACCCAGTACTTC. Full variable domain (outside the CDR3, taken from reference TRBV5-1 and TRBJ2-5): KAGVTQTPRYLIKTRGQQVTLSCSPISGHRSVSWYQQTPGQGLQFLFEYFSETQRNKGNFPGRFSGRQFSNSRSEMNVSTLELGDSALYLCASSGLAGTETQYFGPGTRLLVL.

This clonotype came up a few times. This chain uses TRBV12-3 or TRBV12-4 with TRBJ1-1; 8 bases agree with TRBD1. The V segment lost 5 bases and the J segment 7 bases; nucleotides outside the gene matches: 3. The length of the CDR3 is 12 residues. The CDR3 sequence is CASSLGQVEAFF. CDR3 nucleotide sequence: TGTGCCAGCAGTCTGGGACAGGTTGAAGCTTTCTTT.